The sequence of this TCR beta chain was determined in a study of metastatic and nonmetastatic thyroid tumors. V was pared by 5 bases and J by 3 bases, with 5 bases between. The CDR3 consists of 12 residues. Germline V lookup: CDR1 MNHNS, CDR2 SASEGT. There are a few counts of this clone. No treatment had been given to any patient before thyroid surgery. TCRdb re-processed the PCR reads through MiXCR. This table holds over 20,000 clones, about 30% found once. Sequencing input: blood. The V gene is TRBV6-1, the J gene TRBJ1-5, with D hard to call. The sequence came from a female donor with papillary thyroid cancer or a benign thyroid nodule (not recorded which). Some clones in this sample may be carry-over from other donors' samples. The CDR3 loop is CASSQYNQPQHF. The CDR3 DNA reads as TGTGCCAGCAGTCAGTACAATCAGCCCCAGCATTTT.